The 13 T cell receptor beta chains below come from one sample, sequenced in a study of shared clonotypes between healthy human individuals. Clones were read by immunoSEQ multiplex PCR, and TCRdb kept only the in-frame ones, dropping some. Of 2 million to 3 million clones listed, roughly 93% are singletons. The specimen was naive CD4+ T cells from PBMCs. Subset defined: CD45RA+ positively selected. The receptors were sampled from a man between 18 and 35 years old in good health. Some clones in this sample may be carry-over from other donors' samples.

The rearrangement joins TRBV5-1 to TRBJ2-5; D is unclear. CDR3 length: 14 residues. Trimming removed 3 bases from V and 5 bases from J, with 14 bases in between. The V gene's germline CDR1 is SGHRS and CDR2 YFSETQ. The CDR3 here is CASSSRLSGETQYF. As DNA, the CDR3 is TGCGCCAGCAGCTCGAGGTTGTCCGGGGAGACCCAGTACTTC.

In DNA form, the CDR3 reads TGTGCCAGCACAAGTGCCGGGACAGTACTCACAGATACGCAGTATTTT. Its translation: CASTSAGTVLTDTQYF. The chain combines TRBV27 with TRBJ2-3, with 7 nucleotides matching TRBD1. Germline V lookup: CDR1 MNHEY, CDR2 SMNVEV (reference sequence). V trimming: 7 bases; J trimming: 2 bases; junction bases outside the gene matches: 12. The CDR3 extends over 16 amino acids.

The rearrangement joins TRBV5-6 to TRBJ2-5; 7 bases match TRBD2. CDR1 is SGHDT, CDR2 YYEEEE, per germline. The CDR3 loop spans 14 amino acids. V gave up 1 base and J gave up 7 bases; unmatched junction bases: 7. The CDR3 spells CASSLSGRERTQYF. DNA for the CDR3: TGTGCCAGCAGCTTGTCAGGGAGGGAGAGGACCCAGTACTTC. Drawing the rest from reference TRBV5-6 and TRBJ2-5, the complete variable domain is DAGVTQSPTHLIKTRGQQVTLRCSPKSGHDTVSWYQQALGQGPQFIFQYYEEEERQRGNFPDRFSGHQFPNYSSELNVNALLLGDSALYLCASSLSGRERTQYFGPGTRLLVL.

The V call is TRBV5-4, the J call TRBJ2-7; 11 positions agree with TRBD2. Trimming cost V 4 bases and J 2 bases; bases outside gene matches: 5. This CDR3 has 15 amino acids. Per the germline V gene, CDR1 is SGHNT and CDR2 is YYREEE (reference sequence). CDR3 in amino acids: CASSPPSGRPYEQYF. Here the CDR3 DNA reads TGTGCCAGCAGCCCCCCTAGCGGGAGGCCCTACGAGCAGTACTTC.

CDR3: CASSLGLGSTNEKLFF. The CDR3 DNA is TGTGCCAGCAGCTTAGGTCTCGGATCAACTAATGAAAAACTGTTTTTT. The chain has TRBV7-9 and TRBJ1-4; D is ambiguous. Germline V gene data show CDR1 as SEHNR and CDR2 as FQNEAQ (reference sequence). V was trimmed by 1 base and J by 0 bases, leaving 9 bases between them. The CDR3 runs 16 residues. Supplemented by reference TRBV7-9 and TRBJ1-4, the full variable domain reads DTGVSQNPRHKITKRGQNVTFRCDPISEHNRLYWYRQTLGQGPEFLTYFQNEAQLEKSRLLSDRFSAERPKGSFSTLEIQRTEQGDSAMYLCASSLGLGSTNEKLFFGSGTQLSVL.

The chain is built from TRBV4-1 and TRBJ2-5; 8 nucleotides match TRBD2. Germline V gene lookup returns CDR1 MGHRA and CDR2 YSYEKL. This CDR3 has 15 residues. V was pared by 2 bases and J by 4 bases, with 6 bases of the junction left unmatched. The CDR3 nucleotides read TGCGCCAGCAGCCAACGGAGCGGGAGTGTAGAGACCCAGTACTTC. This sequence encodes CASSQRSGSVETQYF.

V and J are TRBV28 and TRBJ2-5; the D gene is possibly TRBD2 (5 bases). The DNA end is a closer match to TRBJ2-7, so the J assignment may be wrong. The germline V gene encodes CDR1 MDHEN and CDR2 SYDVKM. This CDR3 is 14 amino acids long. This CDR3 is CASSYPGSTYEQYF. The CDR3, as DNA: TGTGCCAGCAGTTATCCGGGATCCACCTACGAGCAGTACTTC.

The chain recombines TRBV5-1 with TRBJ2-5; D is ambiguous. The end of the DNA aligns better with TRBJ2-7, so the J call may be wrong. CDR1 SGHRS and CDR2 YFSETQ come from the germline V gene. This CDR3 has 15 residues. CDR3 residues: CASSLTTAGSYEQYF. CDR3 nucleotides: TGCGCCAGCAGCTTGACTACGGCAGGCTCCTACGAGCAGTACTTC.

V is TRBV27 and J is TRBJ1-5; a possible D gene is TRBD1 (5 bases). This CDR3 is built from 15 residues. The ends were cut back, 2 bases at V and 0 bases at J, with 8 bases in the middle. CDR1 and CDR2 from the germline V gene are MNHEY and SMNVEV (reference sequence). CDR3 sequence (DNA): TGTGCCAGCAGTTTAGGGGGGTTTAGCAATCAGCCCCAGCATTTT. Protein product: CASSLGGFSNQPQHF.

The V call is TRBV28, the J call TRBJ1-2, with D tentatively TRBD1 (5 bases). V dropped 5 bases and J dropped 6 bases, with 28 bases sitting between them. The CDR3 is 18 amino acids. Germline-derived CDR1 and CDR2 are MDHEN and SYDVKM. The CDR3 reads CASSPIRPVRGAEDGYTF. CDR3 in DNA: TGTGCCAGCAGTCCGATTAGGCCCGTGAGGGGCGCAGAAGATGGCTACACCTTC.

The V call is TRBV28, the J call TRBJ2-1; D is tentatively TRBD1 or TRBD2 (5 bases each). Trimming left V 8 bases short and J 15 bases short, with 23 bases between. Germline V gene sequence: CDR1 MDHEN, CDR2 SYDVKM. The CDR3 runs to 13 residues. The CDR3 nucleotides are TGTGCCAGCGGGGCCCCGGGAAACCCTCGGCTGTTCTTC. Translating it yields CASGAPGNPRLFF.

The V gene is TRBV20-1, the J gene TRBJ2-5; D is undetermined. The CDR3 runs 11 residues. Germline CDR1 reads DFQATT; CDR2 reads SNEGSKA (reference sequence). V was pared by 3 bases and J by 3 bases, with 5 bases between. For the CDR3, the DNA is TGCAGTGCTAGTACGAAAGAGACCCAGTACTTC. Translating gives CSASTKETQYF.

For the CDR3, the DNA is TGCGCCAGCAATGGGGGGGGACTTGGGTCACCCCTCCACTTT. It translates to CASNGGGLGSPLHF. This chain links TRBV5-1 with TRBJ1-6; D may be TRBD1 (5 bases). This CDR3 is 14 amino acids long. The V gene lost 6 bases and the J gene lost 10 bases, with 17 bases spanning the gap. Germline lookup yields CDR1 SGHRS and CDR2 YFSETQ.